The text below deals with one T cell receptor beta chain. These data belong to a study of cytomegalovirus exposure and HLA in healthy donors. For the study at large: The approximately 710 first-cohort repertoires and the approximately 130 validation repertoires shared the same platform, a later analysis reported.

Germline V gene data show CDR1 as GTSNPN and CDR2 as SVGIG (reference sequence). V lost 3 bases and J lost 2, with 14 bases in between. The CDR3 is 15 amino acids. Repertoires were generated with immunoSEQ multiplex PCR, while TCRdb's copy carries only in-frame clones and drops some. The data show around 240,000 clones, 90% seen once. Sequences were obtained from PBMCs. The genes are TRBV30 and TRBJ1-5, with D tentatively TRBD1 (6 bases). The receptor was derived from a woman under 30 in good health and CMV-seronegative. CDR3 region: CAWSDNAGGNQPQHF. CDR3 DNA: TGTGCCTGGAGCGACAATGCAGGGGGCAATCAGCCCCAGCATTTT.